The 22 T cell receptor beta chains presented below share a single source sample, sequenced in a study of OX40 agonist ivuxolimab in advanced cancers. Method: immunoSEQ multiplex PCR; TCRdb's copy keeps in-frame clones and lacks some. Here the sample spans about 64,000 clones, about four fifths being singletons. The material sequenced was CD4+ or CD8+ T cells sorted from blood, taken in a trial of the OX40 agonist ivuxolimab. All receptors come from an adult with an advanced solid tumor such as melanoma, head and neck, liver or kidney cancer.

The rearrangement links TRBV10-3 to TRBJ2-1; 14 positions match TRBD2. CDR3 length: 19 amino acids. CDR1 is ENHRY and CDR2 is SYGVKD in the germline V gene. Trimming took 2 bases from V and 0 from J; bases not matched to a gene: 6. CDR3 in DNA: TGTGCCATCAGTGAGCCTTCCGGGACTAGCGGGAGCTCCTACAATGAGCAGTTCTTC. This translates into CAISEPSGTSGSSYNEQFF.

A single count supports this clone. The J gene is TRBJ2-3, the V gene TRBV7-9, with D possibly matching TRBD1 (5 bases). The CDR3 runs to 12 residues. Per germline, CDR1 SEHNR and CDR2 FQNEAQ (reference sequence). V lost 5 bases and J 9 bases, leaving 12 bases between the germline ends. The CDR3, as DNA: TGTGCCAGCAGCCCCCCAGACAGAACGCAGTATTTT. This gives the protein CASSPPDRTQYF. Looking up the rest from reference TRBV7-9 and TRBJ2-3 gives the full variable domain: DTGVSQNPRHKITKRGQNVTFRCDPISEHNRLYWYRQTLGQGPEFLTYFQNEAQLEKSRLLSDRFSAERPKGSFSTLEIQRTEQGDSAMYLCASSPPDRTQYFGPGTRLTVL.

The genes are TRBV5-1 and TRBJ2-2; TRBD2 matches 8 bases. The trim removed 2 bases at V and 1 base at J, leaving 4 bases unmatched. The CDR3 extends over 16 amino acids. CDR1 SGHRS and CDR2 YFSETQ come from the germline V gene. CDR3 residues: CASSLNGRGNTGELFF. In DNA form, the CDR3 reads TGCGCCAGCAGCTTAAACGGGAGGGGGAACACCGGGGAGCTGTTTTTT.

The chain has TRBV5-6 and TRBJ2-3, with unresolved D. CDR1 and CDR2 (germline): SGHDT, YYEEEE. V was cut by 7 bases and J by 4 bases, with 7 bases left in between. CDR3 length equals 11 residues. CDR3 coding DNA: TGTGCCAGCGGATCAGCAGATACGCAGTATTTT. Translating it yields CASGSADTQYF.

This chain joins TRBV6-6 and TRBJ1-2; 9 positions match TRBD1. The germline V gene encodes CDR1 MNHNY and CDR2 SVGAGI (reference sequence). This CDR3 region has 14 residues. With V trimmed by 6 bases and J by 7 bases, 9 bases remained unmatched. DNA for the CDR3: TGTGCCAGCAGGGACGGGACAGGGATGGGTGGCTACACCTTC. Protein product: CASRDGTGMGGYTF.

This clone came up once. The chain has TRBV27 and TRBJ1-5; 11 bases are shared with TRBD1. CDR1 and CDR2 from the germline V gene are MNHEY and SMNVEV (reference sequence). This CDR3 has 17 amino acids. V lost 1 base to trimming and J lost 5 bases; unmatched junction nucleotides: 7. The CDR3: CASSLWAGTGGHQPQHF. The CDR3, as DNA: TGTGCCAGCAGTTTATGGGCGGGGACAGGGGGACATCAGCCCCAGCATTTT.

The rearrangement links TRBV5-1 to TRBJ2-7; 8 bases map to TRBD1. Germline trimming cut 2 bases from V and 3 bases from J; bases unmatched to any gene: 7. The CDR3 extends over 15 amino acids. Looked up from germline, CDR1 is SGHRS and CDR2 is YFSETQ. The CDR3, as DNA: TGCGCCAGCAGCTTCTCAAGGACAGGGAACTACGAGCAGTACTTC. Amino acids: CASSFSRTGNYEQYF.

This chain joins TRBV5-6 and TRBJ2-3, with D uncertain. V lost 6 bases to trimming and J lost 0 bases, with 11 bases between them. CDR1 and CDR2 (germline): SGHDT, YYEEEE. The CDR3 covers 14 residues. CDR3 protein: CASIKGSSTDTQYF. The CDR3 coding sequence is TGTGCCAGCATAAAAGGATCTAGCACAGATACGCAGTATTTT.

This clone was detected once. V gene TRBV6-1 combines with J gene TRBJ1-5, with D perhaps TRBD1 (5 bases). Looked up from germline, CDR1 is MNHNS and CDR2 is SASEGT. The CDR3 sequence is 14 residues long. V lost 3 bases and J lost 3, with 9 bases in between. In DNA form, the CDR3 reads TGTGCCAGCAGTGAGGGACGGTTCAATCAGCCCCAGCATTTT. Its translation is CASSEGRFNQPQHF.

This chain connects TRBV19 to TRBJ1-4; unclear D gene. Germline V gene data show CDR1 as LNHDA and CDR2 as SQIVND (reference sequence). The CDR3 spans 14 residues. V was pared by 0 bases and J by 13 bases, with 15 bases between. As DNA, the CDR3 is TGTGCCAGTAGTATAGACAAGGATGCAGCAGGACTGTTTTTT. It specifies CASSIDKDAAGLFF.

The V gene is TRBV7-3, the J gene TRBJ2-1; TRBD1 is a possible D gene (5 bases). Trimming pared 5 bases from V and 0 bases from J, leaving 14 bases between. There are 16 residues in the CDR3. From germline, CDR1 is SGHTA and CDR2 FQGTGA. The CDR3 nucleotides read TGTGCCAGCAGCCCACAAGGGGCTAGCTCCTACAATGAGCAGTTCTTC. Protein product: CASSPQGASSYNEQFF. The full variable domain, its missing parts supplied by reference TRBV7-3 and TRBJ2-1, is GAGVSQTPSNKVTEKGKYVELRCDPISGHTALYWYRQSLGQGPEFLIYFQGTGAADDSGLPNDRFFAVRPEGSVSTLKIQRTERGDSAVYLCASSPQGASSYNEQFFGPGTRLTVL.

The rearrangement links TRBV5-4 to TRBJ2-5, with 10 bases lining up with TRBD2. Germline V gene data show CDR1 as SGHNT and CDR2 as YYREEE (reference sequence). The CDR3 contains 16 residues. Germline trimming cut 4 bases from V and 3 bases from J; bases unmatched to any gene: 9. This CDR3 reads CASSRVAGGPEETQYF. In DNA form, the CDR3 reads TGTGCCAGCAGCCGAGTAGCGGGGGGCCCCGAAGAGACCCAGTACTTC. Complete variable domain (other parts from reference TRBV5-4 and TRBJ2-5): ETGVTQSPTHLIKTRGQQVTLRCSSQSGHNTVSWYQQALGQGPQFIFQYYREEENGRGNFPPRFSGLQFPNYSSELNVNALELDDSALYLCASSRVAGGPEETQYFGPGTRLLVL.

The chain recombines TRBV6-6 with TRBJ1-5; D is unclear. The CDR3 runs 12 residues. The ends were cut back, 4 bases at V and 4 bases at J, with 5 bases in the middle. In germline, CDR1 is MNHNY, CDR2 SVGAGI (reference sequence). The chain's CDR3 is CASSSWNQPQHF. CDR3 DNA sequence: TGTGCCAGCAGTTCCTGGAATCAGCCCCAGCATTTT.

This chain joins TRBV15 and TRBJ2-1; D perhaps matches TRBD1 (6 bases). Germline-derived CDR1 and CDR2 are LNHNV and YYDKDF (reference sequence). The CDR3 has 13 amino acids. With 3 bases removed from V and 6 bases from J, the gap between germline ends came to 9 bases. The CDR3 sequence is CATSSRQVNEQFF. The CDR3 nucleotides are TGTGCCACCAGCAGTAGACAGGTCAATGAGCAGTTCTTC. The entire variable domain, with the rest obtained from reference TRBV15 and TRBJ2-1, is as follows: DAMVIQNPRYQVTQFGKPVTLSCSQTLNHNVMYWYQQKSSQAPKLLFHYYDKDFNNEADTPDNFQSRRPNTSFCFLDIRSPGLGDTAMYLCATSSRQVNEQFFGPGTRLTVL.

This chain uses TRBV5-4 with TRBJ2-4, with D unclear. Germline lookup yields CDR1 SGHNT and CDR2 YYREEE (reference sequence). The V gene lost 5 bases and the J gene lost 6 bases, with 15 bases spanning the gap. The CDR3 length is 14 residues. CDR3: CASSPAGSPNIQYF. Here the CDR3 DNA reads TGTGCCAGCAGTCCCGCCGGTTCCCCAAACATTCAGTACTTC.

J is TRBJ2-2 and V is TRBV4-3; tentative D call: TRBD2 (5 bases). CDR1 and CDR2 (germline): LGHNA, YSLEER. The CDR3 length is 14 residues. The ends were cut back, 2 bases at V and 5 bases at J, with 9 bases in the middle. The DNA of the CDR3 is TGCGCCAGCAGCCAACTAGCTCGTACCGGGGAGCTGTTTTTT. It encodes CASSQLARTGELFF.

Concerning this clone itself: The identical CDR3 is also encoded by other nucleotide sequences in the sample. The V gene is TRBV7-2, the J gene TRBJ2-5; D remains ambiguous. The CDR3 totals 12 residues. Germline V gives CDR1 SGHTA, CDR2 FQGNSA. Trimming removed 1 base from V and 3 bases from J, with 3 bases in between. The CDR3 bases are TGTGCCAGCAGCTTAGTGGAAGAGACCCAGTACTTC. Protein: CASSLVEETQYF.

About this clone: This sample includes further DNA sequences coding for the same CDR3. The V and J genes are TRBV29-1 and TRBJ1-5, with 7 bases that match TRBD1. The ends lost 5 bases at V and 5 bases at J; junction bases unmatched: 3. The CDR3 consists of 12 residues. The germline V gene encodes CDR1 SQVTM and CDR2 ANQGSEA. The DNA of the CDR3 is TGCAGCGTTTCCGACAGGGATCAGCCCCAGCATTTT. This gives the protein CSVSDRDQPQHF.

The gene calls are TRBV21-1 and TRBJ2-7; the table's D gene call, TRBD1, was not cross checked with the DNA. TRBV21-1 is a pseudogene locus. This CDR3 spans 15 amino acids. CDR3 loop: CASSKASGLGSEQYF. The CDR3 region has the DNA TGTGCCAGCAGCAAAGCGTCAGGGTTGGGATCTGAGCAGTACTTC.

The chain couples TRBV6-1 to TRBJ2-7; 13 positions match TRBD2. CDR3 length: 14 residues. J lost 7 bases, V lost 6 bases, and 6 bases had no gene match. The germline CDR1 and CDR2 sequences are MNHNS and SASEGT. The chain's CDR3 is CASSTSGGAGEQYF. The CDR3, as DNA: TGTGCCAGCAGCACTAGCGGGGGGGCGGGGGAGCAGTACTTC.

The rearrangement joins TRBV6-5 to TRBJ2-3; tentative D call: TRBD2 (5 bases). This CDR3 contains 14 residues. Germline V gives CDR1 MNHEY, CDR2 SVGAGI. The V end lost 6 bases, the J end lost 5 bases, and 15 bases lay between the germline ends. The CDR3 sequence: CASSKDSRGDTQYF. The CDR3 bases are TGTGCCAGCAGCAAGGACTCCCGGGGAGATACGCAGTATTTT.

The chain joins TRBV19 to TRBJ1-5, with D possibly TRBD1 on 5 matching bases. CDR1 and CDR2 from the germline V gene are LNHDA and SQIVND (reference sequence). The CDR3 is 15 residues long. Trimming took off 5 bases at V and 6 bases at J, with 17 bases between the two ends. DNA of the CDR3: TGTGCCAGTAGTTTCAGGGTGGGTGAGGGTCAGCCCCAGCATTTT. This encodes CASSFRVGEGQPQHF.